This is a list of T cell receptor beta chains from one sample in a study of OX40 agonist ivuxolimab in advanced cancers. Clones were read by immunoSEQ multiplex PCR, and TCRdb kept only the in-frame ones, dropping some. This table holds about 83,000 clones, under 95% found once. The sequencing here drew on CD4+ or CD8+ T cells sorted from blood, taken in a trial of the OX40 agonist ivuxolimab. The receptors come from an adult with an advanced solid tumor such as melanoma, head and neck, liver or kidney cancer. Both conserved end residues are part of each CDR3. Fields, in order: D gene, clone size, V gene, J gene, CDR3 protein, CDR3 DNA. A D gene is named only where the DNA matches it firmly. Expanded clones are given a class, and other clones once, few, many or no size at all.

d_call: TRBD1; clone_size: NA; v_call: TRBV7-9; j_call: TRBJ1-3; cdr3_aa: CASRTRGPDRTSGNTIYF; cdr3_nt: TGTGCCAGCAGAACGAGGGGGCCGGACAGGACCTCTGGAAACACCATATATTTT
d_call: NA; clone_size: NA; v_call: TRBV10-3; j_call: TRBJ2-3; cdr3_aa: CAISETGTWISSTDTQYF; cdr3_nt: TGTGCCATCAGTGAAACCGGGACTTGGATTTCTAGCACAGATACGCAGTATTTT
d_call: TRBD1; clone_size: NA; v_call: TRBV7-8; j_call: TRBJ1-5; cdr3_aa: CASSLARQGKQPQHF; cdr3_nt: TGTGCCAGCAGCTTAGCCCGACAGGGAAAGCAGCCCCAGCATTTT
d_call: NA; clone_size: NA; v_call: TRBV28; j_call: TRBJ1-1; cdr3_aa: CASSIQGVGNTEAFF; cdr3_nt: TGTGCCAGCAGTATACAGGGCGTAGGGAACACTGAAGCTTTCTTT
d_call: NA; clone_size: NA; v_call: TRBV25-1; j_call: TRBJ2-5; cdr3_aa: CASSDNRGPQETQYF; cdr3_nt: TGTGCCAGCAGTGATAACCGGGGCCCCCAAGAGACCCAGTACTTC
d_call: NA; clone_size: NA; v_call: TRBV7-9; j_call: TRBJ2-3; cdr3_aa: CASSLGRGTDTQYF; cdr3_nt: TGTGCCAGCAGCTTAGGGCGGGGAACAGATACGCAGTATTTT
d_call: TRBD1; clone_size: NA; v_call: TRBV7-7; j_call: TRBJ2-1; cdr3_aa: CASSLGTGPGNEQFF; cdr3_nt: TGTGCTAGCAGCCTAGGGACAGGGCCTGGGAATGAGCAGTTCTTC
d_call: TRBD1; clone_size: NA; v_call: TRBV28; j_call: TRBJ1-2; cdr3_aa: CASSTDRKLPANYGYTF; cdr3_nt: TGTGCCAGCAGCACGGACAGGAAACTCCCAGCTAACTATGGCTACACCTTC
d_call: NA; clone_size: NA; v_call: TRBV6-1; j_call: TRBJ1-3; cdr3_aa: CASSEVAGEGNTIYF; cdr3_nt: TGTGCCAGCAGTGAAGTCGCAGGGGAGGGAAACACCATATATTTT
d_call: NA; clone_size: NA; v_call: TRBV10-3; j_call: TRBJ1-4; cdr3_aa: CAISDSGINEKLFF; cdr3_nt: TGTGCCATCAGTGATTCGGGGATTAATGAAAAACTGTTTTTT
d_call: NA; clone_size: NA; v_call: TRBV18; j_call: TRBJ2-1; cdr3_aa: CASSLHRDLNEQFF; cdr3_nt: TGTGCCAGCTCACTTCACCGGGACCTGAATGAGCAGTTCTTC
d_call: TRBD2; clone_size: NA; v_call: TRBV6-6; j_call: TRBJ2-2; cdr3_aa: CASRPLAGGSGELFF; cdr3_nt: TGTGCCAGCAGGCCTCTAGCGGGGGGGTCCGGGGAGCTGTTTTTT
d_call: NA; clone_size: NA; v_call: TRBV5-1; j_call: TRBJ1-2; cdr3_aa: CASGENGGANYGYTF; cdr3_nt: TGCGCCAGCGGCGAAAACGGCGGGGCTAACTATGGCTACACCTTC
d_call: NA; clone_size: NA; v_call: TRBV7-9; j_call: TRBJ2-1; cdr3_aa: CASSLMTVEEQFF; cdr3_nt: TGTGCCAGCAGCTTAATGACGGTGGAGGAGCAGTTCTTC
d_call: NA; clone_size: NA; v_call: TRBV6-1; j_call: TRBJ2-3; cdr3_aa: CASSEPDTQYF; cdr3_nt: TGTGCCAGCAGTGAGCCAGATACGCAGTATTTT
d_call: TRBD1; clone_size: NA; v_call: TRBV7-2; j_call: TRBJ1-4; cdr3_aa: CASSMTGANEKLFF; cdr3_nt: TGTGCCAGCAGCATGACAGGGGCTAATGAAAAACTGTTTTTT
d_call: NA; clone_size: NA; v_call: TRBV28; j_call: TRBJ1-3; cdr3_aa: CASSRSGGDSGNTIYF; cdr3_nt: TGTGCCAGCAGCCGAAGCGGGGGCGACTCTGGAAACACCATATATTTT
d_call: NA; clone_size: NA; v_call: TRBV5-8; j_call: TRBJ1-1; cdr3_aa: CASSWGGGMDTEAFF; cdr3_nt: TGTGCCAGCAGCTGGGGAGGGGGGATGGACACTGAAGCTTTCTTT
d_call: NA; clone_size: once; v_call: TRBV28; j_call: TRBJ1-2; cdr3_aa: CASGPGQFYGYTF; cdr3_nt: TGTGCCAGCGGTCCGGGACAATTCTATGGCTACACCTTC
d_call: NA; clone_size: NA; v_call: TRBV19; j_call: TRBJ2-7; cdr3_aa: CASSIDRGPYEQYF; cdr3_nt: TGTGCCAGTAGTATAGATCGGGGACCCTACGAGCAGTACTTC
d_call: TRBD1; clone_size: NA; v_call: TRBV7-2; j_call: TRBJ2-7; cdr3_aa: CASSLRQGPYEQYF; cdr3_nt: TGTGCCAGCAGCTTGAGACAGGGGCCCTACGAGCAGTACTTC
d_call: NA; clone_size: NA; v_call: TRBV4-1; j_call: TRBJ2-5; cdr3_aa: CASSQDWVETQYF; cdr3_nt: TGCGCCAGCAGCCAAGACTGGGTGGAGACCCAGTACTTC
d_call: TRBD1; clone_size: NA; v_call: TRBV29-1; j_call: TRBJ1-2; cdr3_aa: CSVAGGLGYTF; cdr3_nt: TGCAGCGTTGCAGGGGGGCTCGGCTACACCTTC
d_call: NA; clone_size: NA; v_call: TRBV7-3; j_call: TRBJ2-5; cdr3_aa: CASSSGPQETQYF; cdr3_nt: TGTGCCAGCAGCTCGGGACCACAAGAGACCCAGTACTTC
d_call: NA; clone_size: NA; v_call: TRBV19; j_call: TRBJ2-2; cdr3_aa: CASSIFSHPNTGELFF; cdr3_nt: TGTGCCAGTAGTATATTCTCCCACCCGAACACCGGGGAGCTGTTTTTT
d_call: NA; clone_size: NA; v_call: TRBV10-3; j_call: TRBJ2-1; cdr3_aa: CAISEEINNEQFF; cdr3_nt: TGTGCCATCAGTGAGGAAATAAACAATGAGCAGTTCTTC
d_call: TRBD2; clone_size: once; v_call: TRBV2; j_call: TRBJ2-2; cdr3_aa: CASRRGAGANTGELFF; cdr3_nt: TGTGCCAGCAGAAGGGGAGCGGGAGCGAACACCGGGGAGCTGTTTTTT
d_call: NA; clone_size: NA; v_call: TRBV6-6; j_call: TRBJ2-7; cdr3_aa: CASMQRHPYEQYF; cdr3_nt: TGTGCCAGCATGCAGCGGCATCCCTACGAGCAGTACTTC
d_call: TRBD1; clone_size: NA; v_call: TRBV6-5; j_call: TRBJ2-7; cdr3_aa: CASSYLGQGFEQYF; cdr3_nt: TGTGCCAGCAGTTACTTGGGACAGGGGTTCGAGCAGTACTTC
d_call: NA; clone_size: NA; v_call: TRBV9; j_call: TRBJ2-3; cdr3_aa: CASSVGIKPDTQYF; cdr3_nt: TGTGCCAGCAGCGTAGGTATTAAACCAGATACGCAGTATTTT
d_call: NA; clone_size: NA; v_call: TRBV28; j_call: TRBJ2-5; cdr3_aa: CASTTFLGSGETQYF; cdr3_nt: TGTGCCAGCACCACTTTTTTAGGTTCGGGGGAGACCCAGTACTTC
d_call: NA; clone_size: NA; v_call: TRBV5-1; j_call: TRBJ2-3; cdr3_aa: CASSLWERSSTDTQYF; cdr3_nt: TGCGCCAGCAGCTTGTGGGAGCGGAGTAGCACAGATACGCAGTATTTT
d_call: NA; clone_size: NA; v_call: TRBV30; j_call: TRBJ2-5; cdr3_aa: CAWSPGGVETQYF; cdr3_nt: TGTGCCTGGAGTCCCGGGGGAGTGGAGACCCAGTACTTC
d_call: NA; clone_size: NA; v_call: TRBV19; j_call: TRBJ2-3; cdr3_aa: CASSQGGTTTDTQYF; cdr3_nt: TGTGCCAGTTCGCAGGGGGGGACAACCACAGATACGCAGTATTTT
d_call: TRBD2; clone_size: NA; v_call: TRBV5-1; j_call: TRBJ2-3; cdr3_aa: CASSLAASGFTDTQYF; cdr3_nt: TGCGCCAGCAGCTTGGCGGCTAGCGGATTCACAGATACGCAGTATTTT
d_call: TRBD2; clone_size: NA; v_call: TRBV5-1; j_call: TRBJ2-3; cdr3_aa: CASSLPGTSGSTDTQYF; cdr3_nt: TGCGCCAGCAGCTTGCCGGGGACTAGCGGGAGCACAGATACGCAGTATTTT
d_call: NA; clone_size: NA; v_call: TRBV18; j_call: TRBJ2-5; cdr3_aa: CASSPVAGETQYF; cdr3_nt: TGTGCCAGCTCACCAGTCGCAGGGGAGACCCAGTACTTC
d_call: NA; clone_size: NA; v_call: TRBV14; j_call: TRBJ2-5; cdr3_aa: CASSLTSRGSGQETQYF; cdr3_nt: TGTGCCAGCAGCCTTACAAGTAGAGGCAGCGGCCAAGAGACCCAGTACTTC
d_call: NA; clone_size: NA; v_call: TRBV27; j_call: TRBJ2-7; cdr3_aa: CASRRQGSGKEQYF; cdr3_nt: TGTGCCAGCAGAAGACAGGGGAGCGGGAAAGAGCAGTACTTC
d_call: NA; clone_size: NA; v_call: TRBV6-6; j_call: TRBJ2-6; cdr3_aa: CASSPGQLSGANVLTF; cdr3_nt: TGTGCCAGCAGTCCCGGACAGCTCTCTGGGGCCAACGTCCTGACTTTC
d_call: NA; clone_size: NA; v_call: TRBV2; j_call: TRBJ1-2; cdr3_aa: CASSEIRGAGGYTF; cdr3_nt: TGTGCCAGCAGTGAAATCCGGGGGGCAGGTGGCTACACCTTC
d_call: NA; clone_size: NA; v_call: TRBV4-3; j_call: TRBJ2-7; cdr3_aa: CASSQESTGFHEQYF; cdr3_nt: TGCGCCAGCAGCCAAGAGTCAACAGGGTTCCACGAGCAGTACTTC
d_call: NA; clone_size: NA; v_call: TRBV6-1; j_call: TRBJ1-4; cdr3_aa: CASSVQVQPEKLFF; cdr3_nt: TGTGCCAGCAGTGTCCAGGTCCAGCCTGAAAAACTGTTTTTT
d_call: NA; clone_size: NA; v_call: TRBV7-6; j_call: TRBJ2-1; cdr3_aa: CASSLGPGGVNNEQFF; cdr3_nt: TGTGCCAGCAGCTTAGGTCCTGGGGGCGTTAACAATGAGCAGTTCTTC
d_call: NA; clone_size: NA; v_call: TRBV28; j_call: TRBJ1-1; cdr3_aa: CASSLAPGGAFF; cdr3_nt: TGTGCCAGCAGTTTGGCCCCGGGGGGAGCTTTCTTT
d_call: NA; clone_size: NA; v_call: TRBV28; j_call: TRBJ1-5; cdr3_aa: CASHQGNPQPQHF; cdr3_nt: TGTGCCAGCCACCAAGGGAACCCCCAGCCCCAGCATTTT
d_call: TRBD1; clone_size: once; v_call: TRBV11-3; j_call: TRBJ1-1; cdr3_aa: CASSLTGTGPNTEAFF; cdr3_nt: TGTGCCAGCAGCTTAACGGGGACAGGGCCCAACACTGAAGCTTTCTTT
d_call: NA; clone_size: NA; v_call: TRBV6-1; j_call: TRBJ2-3; cdr3_aa: CASSEGGPDTQYF; cdr3_nt: TGTGCCAGCAGTGAAGGTGGACCAGATACGCAGTATTTT
d_call: NA; clone_size: NA; v_call: TRBV28; j_call: TRBJ2-7; cdr3_aa: CASSLSTFNYEQYF; cdr3_nt: TGTGCCAGCAGTTTATCTACATTCAACTACGAGCAGTACTTC
d_call: TRBD1; clone_size: few; v_call: TRBV5-1; j_call: TRBJ1-1; cdr3_aa: CASSSRQGTPEAFF; cdr3_nt: TGCGCCAGCAGCTCCCGACAGGGGACCCCTGAAGCTTTCTTT
d_call: TRBD2; clone_size: NA; v_call: TRBV27; j_call: TRBJ2-7; cdr3_aa: CASSARERGTSYEQYF; cdr3_nt: TGTGCCAGCAGTGCCAGAGAGCGGGGGACTTCCTACGAGCAGTACTTC
d_call: NA; clone_size: NA; v_call: TRBV19; j_call: TRBJ1-1; cdr3_aa: CASSMSVGEAFF; cdr3_nt: TGTGCCAGTAGTATGTCAGTTGGTGAAGCTTTCTTT
d_call: NA; clone_size: NA; v_call: TRBV6-1; j_call: TRBJ2-1; cdr3_aa: CASSASHGRGFEQFF; cdr3_nt: TGTGCCAGCAGTGCCAGCCACGGGAGAGGTTTTGAGCAGTTCTTC
d_call: TRBD2; clone_size: NA; v_call: TRBV2; j_call: TRBJ2-3; cdr3_aa: CASSAGLAGTDTQYF; cdr3_nt: TGTGCCAGCAGTGCGGGACTAGCGGGCACAGATACGCAGTATTTT
d_call: NA; clone_size: NA; v_call: TRBV15; j_call: TRBJ2-2; cdr3_aa: CATSRVGHQNTGELFF; cdr3_nt: TGTGCCACCAGCAGAGTCGGACACCAGAACACCGGGGAGCTGTTTTTT
d_call: TRBD1; clone_size: NA; v_call: TRBV5-4; j_call: TRBJ1-4; cdr3_aa: CASKTQGNEKLFF; cdr3_nt: TGTGCCAGCAAAACACAGGGGAATGAAAAACTGTTTTTT
d_call: NA; clone_size: NA; v_call: TRBV5-1; j_call: TRBJ2-5; cdr3_aa: CASSLALDSQETQYF; cdr3_nt: TGCGCCAGCAGCTTGGCGTTGGACAGCCAAGAGACCCAGTACTTC
d_call: TRBD2; clone_size: NA; v_call: TRBV5-1; j_call: TRBJ2-2; cdr3_aa: CASSRTSGGNTGELFF; cdr3_nt: TGCGCCAGCAGCCGCACTAGCGGAGGGAACACCGGGGAGCTGTTTTTT
d_call: NA; clone_size: NA; v_call: TRBV18; j_call: TRBJ1-1; cdr3_aa: CASEIGANTEAFF; cdr3_nt: TGTGCCAGCGAGATCGGAGCGAACACTGAAGCTTTCTTT
d_call: NA; clone_size: NA; v_call: TRBV4-1; j_call: TRBJ2-7; cdr3_aa: CASSLQGGVGYEQYF; cdr3_nt: TGCGCCAGCAGCCTTCAGGGGGGGGTCGGGTACGAGCAGTACTTC